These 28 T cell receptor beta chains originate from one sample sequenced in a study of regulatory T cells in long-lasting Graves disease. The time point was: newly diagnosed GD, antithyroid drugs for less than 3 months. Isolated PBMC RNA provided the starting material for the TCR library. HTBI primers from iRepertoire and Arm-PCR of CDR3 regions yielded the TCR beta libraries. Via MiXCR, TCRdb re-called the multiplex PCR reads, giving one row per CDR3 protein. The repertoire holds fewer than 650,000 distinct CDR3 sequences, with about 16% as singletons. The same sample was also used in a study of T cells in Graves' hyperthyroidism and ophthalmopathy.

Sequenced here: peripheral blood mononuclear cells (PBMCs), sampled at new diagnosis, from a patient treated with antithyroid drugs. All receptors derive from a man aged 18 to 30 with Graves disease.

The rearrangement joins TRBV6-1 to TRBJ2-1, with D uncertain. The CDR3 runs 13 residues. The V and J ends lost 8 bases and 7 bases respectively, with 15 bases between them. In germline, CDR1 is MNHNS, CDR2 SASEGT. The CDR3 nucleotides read TGTGCCAGCCGATTGGACCAGAATAATGAGCAGTTCTTC. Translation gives CASRLDQNNEQFF.

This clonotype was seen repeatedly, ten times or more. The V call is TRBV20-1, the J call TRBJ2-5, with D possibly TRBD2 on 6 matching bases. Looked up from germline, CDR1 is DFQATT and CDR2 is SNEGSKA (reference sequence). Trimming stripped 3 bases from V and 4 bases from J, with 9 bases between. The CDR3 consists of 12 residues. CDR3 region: CSASVAAETQYF. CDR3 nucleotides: TGCAGTGCTAGTGTAGCGGCAGAGACCCAGTACTTC.

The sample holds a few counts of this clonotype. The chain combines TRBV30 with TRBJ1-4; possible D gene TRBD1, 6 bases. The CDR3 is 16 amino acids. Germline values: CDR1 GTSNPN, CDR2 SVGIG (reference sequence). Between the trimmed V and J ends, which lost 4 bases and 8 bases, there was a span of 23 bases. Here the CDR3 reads CAWTPLHLTGEEKLFF. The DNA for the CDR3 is TGTGCCTGGACCCCACTACACTTGACAGGAGAGGAAAAACTGTTTTTT. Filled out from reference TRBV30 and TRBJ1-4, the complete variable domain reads SQTIHQWPATLVQPVGSPLSLECTVEGTSNPNLYWYRQAAGRGLQLLFYSVGIGQISSEVPQNLSASRPQDRQFILSSKKLLLSDSGFYLCAWTPLHLTGEEKLFFGSGTQLSVL.

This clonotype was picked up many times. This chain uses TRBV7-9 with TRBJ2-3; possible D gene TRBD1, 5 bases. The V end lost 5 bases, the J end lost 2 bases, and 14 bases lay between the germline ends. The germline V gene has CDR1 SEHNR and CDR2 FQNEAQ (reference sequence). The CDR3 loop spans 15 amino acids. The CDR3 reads CASSARQIPTDTQYF. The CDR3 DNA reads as TGTGCCAGCAGCGCCCGACAGATACCCACAGATACGCAGTATTTT.

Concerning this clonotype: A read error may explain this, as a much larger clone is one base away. CDR3 nucleotide sequence: TGTGCCAGCAGCTTGGTCCCAGCGGGAGAGGCAGATACGCAGTATTTT. Translated, it gives CASSLVPAGEADTQYF. The J gene is TRBJ2-3, the V gene TRBV5-5; 8 bases line up with TRBD2. Germline CDR1 is SGHKS and CDR2 is YYEKEE (reference sequence). This CDR3 has 16 residues. The V and J ends lost 0 bases and 4 bases, in that order; junction bases with no gene match: 7.

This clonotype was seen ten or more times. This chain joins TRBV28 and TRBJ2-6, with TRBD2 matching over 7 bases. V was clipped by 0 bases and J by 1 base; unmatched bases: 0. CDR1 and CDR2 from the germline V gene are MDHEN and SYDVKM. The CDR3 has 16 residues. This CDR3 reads CASSLWGGSGANVLTF. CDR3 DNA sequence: TGTGCCAGCAGTTTATGGGGGGGGTCTGGGGCCAACGTCCTGACTTTC.

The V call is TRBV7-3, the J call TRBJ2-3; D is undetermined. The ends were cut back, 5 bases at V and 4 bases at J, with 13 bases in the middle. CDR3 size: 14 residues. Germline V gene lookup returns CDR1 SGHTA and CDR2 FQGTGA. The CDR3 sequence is CASSPTRWADTQYF. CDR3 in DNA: TGTGCCAGCAGCCCGACTCGGTGGGCAGATACGCAGTATTTT.

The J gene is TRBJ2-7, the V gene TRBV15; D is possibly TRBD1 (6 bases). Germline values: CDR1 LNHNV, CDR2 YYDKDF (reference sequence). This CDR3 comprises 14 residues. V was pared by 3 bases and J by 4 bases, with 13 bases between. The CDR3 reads CATSSKRGIYEQYF. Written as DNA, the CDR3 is TGTGCCACCAGCAGTAAAAGGGGGATTTACGAGCAGTACTTC.

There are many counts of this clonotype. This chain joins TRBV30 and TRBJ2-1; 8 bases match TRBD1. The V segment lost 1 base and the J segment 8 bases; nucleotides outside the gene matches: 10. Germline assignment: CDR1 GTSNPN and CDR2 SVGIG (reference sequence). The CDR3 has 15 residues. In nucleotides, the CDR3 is TGTGCCTGGAGTGGAGGGACAGGAAAAGGGTATGAGCAGTTCTTC. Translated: CAWSGGTGKGYEQFF. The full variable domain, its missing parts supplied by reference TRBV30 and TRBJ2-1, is SQTIHQWPATLVQPVGSPLSLECTVEGTSNPNLYWYRQAAGRGLQLLFYSVGIGQISSEVPQNLSASRPQDRQFILSSKKLLLSDSGFYLCAWSGGTGKGYEQFFGPGTRLTVL.

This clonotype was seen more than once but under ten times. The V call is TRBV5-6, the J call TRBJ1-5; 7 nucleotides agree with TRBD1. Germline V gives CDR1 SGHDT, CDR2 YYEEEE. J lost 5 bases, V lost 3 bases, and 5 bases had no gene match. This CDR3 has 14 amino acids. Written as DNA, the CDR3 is TGTGCCAGCAGCTGGGACAGCCAAGATCAGCCCCAGCATTTT. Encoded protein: CASSWDSQDQPQHF.

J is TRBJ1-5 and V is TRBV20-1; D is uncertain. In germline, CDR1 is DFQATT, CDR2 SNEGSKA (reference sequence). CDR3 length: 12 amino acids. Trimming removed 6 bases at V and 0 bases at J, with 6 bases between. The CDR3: CSAPPSNQPQHF. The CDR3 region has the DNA TGCAGTGCCCCGCCTAGCAATCAGCCCCAGCATTTT.

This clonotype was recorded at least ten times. Written as DNA, the CDR3 is TGTGCCAGCAGTAGAACTAGCGGGAGACCGACAGATACGCAGTATTTT. As protein: CASSRTSGRPTDTQYF. The genes are TRBV27 and TRBJ2-3, with 11 bases lining up with TRBD2. The germline V gene has CDR1 MNHEY and CDR2 SMNVEV (reference sequence). This CDR3 has 16 amino acids. With 5 bases clipped from V and 3 bases from J, the junction kept 7 bases outside the gene matches.

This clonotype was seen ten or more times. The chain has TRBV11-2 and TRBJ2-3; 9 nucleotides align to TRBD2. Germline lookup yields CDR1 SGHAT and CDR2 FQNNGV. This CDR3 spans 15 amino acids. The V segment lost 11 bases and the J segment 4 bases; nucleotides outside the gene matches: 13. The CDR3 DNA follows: TGTGCCGGGGGGCATAGCGGGAGTAAGTCAGATACGCAGTATTTT. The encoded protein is CAGGHSGSKSDTQYF.

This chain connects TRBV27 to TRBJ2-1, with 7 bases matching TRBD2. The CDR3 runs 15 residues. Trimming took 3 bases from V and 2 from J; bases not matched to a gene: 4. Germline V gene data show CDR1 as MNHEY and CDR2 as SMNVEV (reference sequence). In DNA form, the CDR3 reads TGTGCCAGCAGTTTCGGGGGGATCGCCTACAATGAGCAGTTCTTC. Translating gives CASSFGGIAYNEQFF.

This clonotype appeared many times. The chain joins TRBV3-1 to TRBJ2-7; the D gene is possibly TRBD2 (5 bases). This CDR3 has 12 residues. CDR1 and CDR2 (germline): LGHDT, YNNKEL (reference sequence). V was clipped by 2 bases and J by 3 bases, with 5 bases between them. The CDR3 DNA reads TGTGCCAGCAGCCAAACTAGCTACGAGCAGTACTTC. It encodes CASSQTSYEQYF.

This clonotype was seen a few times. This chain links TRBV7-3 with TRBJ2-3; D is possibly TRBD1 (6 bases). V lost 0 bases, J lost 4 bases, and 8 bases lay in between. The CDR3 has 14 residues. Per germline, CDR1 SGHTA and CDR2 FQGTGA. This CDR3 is CASSLTTGPDTQYF. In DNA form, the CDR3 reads TGTGCCAGCAGCTTAACGACAGGACCAGATACGCAGTATTTT.

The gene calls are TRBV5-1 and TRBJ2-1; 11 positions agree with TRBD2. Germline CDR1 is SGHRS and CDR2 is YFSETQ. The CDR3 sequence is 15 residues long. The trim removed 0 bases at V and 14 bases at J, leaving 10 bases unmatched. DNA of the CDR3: TGCGCCAGCAGCTTGGCCACTAGCGGGGGTGAGATGAAGTTCTTC. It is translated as CASSLATSGGEMKFF.

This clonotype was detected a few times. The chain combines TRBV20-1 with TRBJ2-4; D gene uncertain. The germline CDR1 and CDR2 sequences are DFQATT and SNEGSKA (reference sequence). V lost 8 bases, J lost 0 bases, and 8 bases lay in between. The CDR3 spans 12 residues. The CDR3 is CSTDLAKNIQYF. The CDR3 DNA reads TGCAGTACAGATTTAGCCAAAAACATTCAGTACTTC.

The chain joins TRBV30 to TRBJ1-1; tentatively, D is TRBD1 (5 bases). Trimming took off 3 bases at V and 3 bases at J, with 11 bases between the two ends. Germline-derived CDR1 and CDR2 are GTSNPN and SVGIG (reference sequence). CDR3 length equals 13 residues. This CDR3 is CAWRGGMDTEAFF. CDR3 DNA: TGTGCCTGGAGGGGGGGGATGGACACTGAAGCTTTCTTT.

CDR3 sequence: CASSSGTSGSIYNEQFF. CDR3 nucleotide sequence: TGTGCCAGCAGTTCAGGGACTAGCGGGAGTATCTACAATGAGCAGTTCTTC. The V call is TRBV27, the J call TRBJ2-1, with TRBD2 matching over 14 bases. J gave up 3 bases and V 4 bases, and 5 bases lay outside the gene matches. Germline loops: CDR1 MNHEY, CDR2 SMNVEV (reference sequence). CDR3 size: 17 residues.

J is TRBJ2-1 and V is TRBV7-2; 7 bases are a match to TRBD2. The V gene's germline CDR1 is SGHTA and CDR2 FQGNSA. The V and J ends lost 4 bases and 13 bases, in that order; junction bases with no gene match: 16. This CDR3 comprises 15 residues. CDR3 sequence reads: CASSSQTSALETQFF. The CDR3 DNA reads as TGTGCCAGCAGCTCGCAAACTAGCGCCCTAGAGACCCAGTTCTTC.

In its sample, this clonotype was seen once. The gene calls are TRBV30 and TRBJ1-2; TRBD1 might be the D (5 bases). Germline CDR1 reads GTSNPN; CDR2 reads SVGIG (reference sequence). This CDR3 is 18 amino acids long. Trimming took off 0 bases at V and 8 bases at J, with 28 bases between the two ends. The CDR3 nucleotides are TGTGCCTGGAGTGTACACCCGCCGGGGGGAAGTATTAGTAGCGGCTACACCTTC. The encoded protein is CAWSVHPPGGSISSGYTF.

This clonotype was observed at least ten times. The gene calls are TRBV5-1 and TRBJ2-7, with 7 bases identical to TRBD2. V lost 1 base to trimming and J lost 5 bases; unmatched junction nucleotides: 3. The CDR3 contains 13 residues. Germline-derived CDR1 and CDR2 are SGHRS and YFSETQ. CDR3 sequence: CASSLIAGDEQYF. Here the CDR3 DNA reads TGCGCCAGCAGCTTGATAGCGGGCGACGAGCAGTACTTC.

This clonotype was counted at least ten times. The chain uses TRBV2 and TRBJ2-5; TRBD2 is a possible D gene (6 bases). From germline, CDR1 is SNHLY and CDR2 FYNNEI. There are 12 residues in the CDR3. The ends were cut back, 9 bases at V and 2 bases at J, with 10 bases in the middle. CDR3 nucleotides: TGTGCCAGTAAACTAGCACAAGAGACCCAGTACTTC. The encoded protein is CASKLAQETQYF.

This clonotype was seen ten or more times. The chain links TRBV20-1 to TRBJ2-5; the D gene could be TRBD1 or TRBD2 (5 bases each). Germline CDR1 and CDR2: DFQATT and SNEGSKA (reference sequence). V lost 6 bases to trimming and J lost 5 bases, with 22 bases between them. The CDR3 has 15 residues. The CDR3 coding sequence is TGCAGTGCGCCACACCCGGGGCACCCTGGGGAGACCCAGTACTTC. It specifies CSAPHPGHPGETQYF.

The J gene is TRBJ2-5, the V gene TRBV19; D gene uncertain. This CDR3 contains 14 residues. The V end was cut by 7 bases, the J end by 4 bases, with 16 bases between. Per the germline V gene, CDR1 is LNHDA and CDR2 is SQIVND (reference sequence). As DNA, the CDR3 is TGTGCCAGTACCAAGGGAACCTCCCGAGAGACCCAGTACTTC. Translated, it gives CASTKGTSRETQYF.

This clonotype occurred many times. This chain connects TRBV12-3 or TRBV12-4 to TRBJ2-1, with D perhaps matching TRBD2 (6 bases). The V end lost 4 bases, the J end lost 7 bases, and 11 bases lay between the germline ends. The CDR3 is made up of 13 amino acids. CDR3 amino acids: CASSSPGDNEQFF. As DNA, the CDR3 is TGTGCCAGCAGTTCCCCGGGGGATAATGAGCAGTTCTTC.

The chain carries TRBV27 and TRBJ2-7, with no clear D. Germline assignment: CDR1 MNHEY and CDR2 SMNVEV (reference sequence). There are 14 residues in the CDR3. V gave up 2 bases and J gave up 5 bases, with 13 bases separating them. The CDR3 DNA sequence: TGTGCCAGCAGTTTACTAGGATCGGGTAACGAGCAGTACTTC. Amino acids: CASSLLGSGNEQYF.